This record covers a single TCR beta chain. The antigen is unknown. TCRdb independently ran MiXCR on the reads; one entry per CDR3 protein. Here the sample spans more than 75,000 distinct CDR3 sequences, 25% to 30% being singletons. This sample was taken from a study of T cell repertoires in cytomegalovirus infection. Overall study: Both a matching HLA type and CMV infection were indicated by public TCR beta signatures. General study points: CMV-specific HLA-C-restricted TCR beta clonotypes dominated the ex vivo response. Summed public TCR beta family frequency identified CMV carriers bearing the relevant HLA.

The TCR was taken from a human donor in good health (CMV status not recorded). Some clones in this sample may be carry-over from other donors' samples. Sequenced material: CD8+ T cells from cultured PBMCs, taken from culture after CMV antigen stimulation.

CDR3 sequence: CASSDSIGSTEAFF. The CDR3 nucleotides read TGTGCCAGCAGTGATTCGATAGGGAGCACTGAAGCTTTCTTT. This chain joins TRBV6-4 and TRBJ1-1; D is unclear. The CDR3 extends over 14 amino acids. CDR1 is MRHNA, CDR2 SNTAGT, per germline. The germline V and J ends were trimmed by 3 bases and 4 bases, with 12 bases remaining between them.